These 22 T cell receptor beta chains originate from one sample sequenced in a study of shared clonotypes between healthy human individuals. CD8 cells classed as naive were CD45RO-negative and positively selected for CCR7, excluding terminally differentiated effector memory CD45RA+ cells. The table came from immunoSEQ multiplex PCR; TCRdb's copy has only in-frame clones and leaves some out. The data hold some 2 million clones, with approximately 94% observed a single time. The material sequenced was naive CD8+ T cells sorted from blood. These receptors originate from a man aged 18 to 30 in good health.

This sequence joins TRBV19 and TRBJ2-7; possibly TRBD1 for D (5 bases). Germline CDR1 LNHDA, CDR2 SQIVND (reference sequence). This CDR3 comprises 14 residues. The V end lost 6 bases, the J end lost 6 bases, and 18 bases lay between the germline ends. This CDR3 reads CASSDLIDSPEQYF. The DNA for the CDR3 is TGTGCCAGTAGCGACCTAATTGACAGTCCCGAGCAGTACTTC.

The gene calls are TRBV27 and TRBJ2-1; 8 bases map to TRBD2. V lost 5 bases, J lost 6 bases, and 9 bases stayed unmatched. This CDR3 spans 15 amino acids. In germline, CDR1 is MNHEY, CDR2 SMNVEV (reference sequence). CDR3 DNA: TGTGCCAGCAGTCAAGAGCCGGGACTAGGCAATGAGCAGTTCTTC. Encoded protein: CASSQEPGLGNEQFF.

The genes are TRBV6-4 and TRBJ2-2; 7 nucleotides match TRBD1. The CDR3 is made up of 12 amino acids. The germline V gene has CDR1 MRHNA and CDR2 SNTAGT. The V segment lost 6 bases and the J segment 8 bases; nucleotides outside the gene matches: 3. This chain's CDR3 is CASRRQGGELFF. The DNA for the CDR3 is TGTGCCAGCAGAAGACAGGGAGGGGAGCTGTTTTTT.

The rearrangement uses TRBV10-3 and TRBJ2-1; no firm D call. The CDR3 has 16 amino acids. Germline V CDR1 and CDR2: ENHRY, SYGVKD. The ends were cut back, 3 bases at V and 0 bases at J, with 12 bases in the middle. The CDR3 DNA reads TGTGCCATCAGTGATAGGCAGACCAGCTCCTACAATGAGCAGTTCTTC. Amino acid sequence: CAISDRQTSSYNEQFF.

The rearrangement joins TRBV29-1 to TRBJ2-3; possibly TRBD1 for D (6 bases). CDR1 SQVTM and CDR2 ANQGSEA come from the germline V gene. This CDR3 is built from 13 residues. V was trimmed by 7 bases and J by 4 bases, leaving 15 bases between them. This chain's CDR3 is CSAVKGVADTQYF. The CDR3 DNA sequence: TGCAGCGCCGTGAAGGGGGTGGCAGATACGCAGTATTTT.

The V gene is TRBV11-2, the J gene TRBJ2-7; D gene unclear. CDR3 length: 12 residues. CDR1 SGHAT and CDR2 FQNNGV come from the germline V gene. Trimming removed 6 bases at V and 1 base at J, with 7 bases between. Here the CDR3 DNA reads TGTGCCAGCAGGCAAACTTCCTACGAGCAGTACTTC. Translating it yields CASRQTSYEQYF.

As regards this clone: Other DNA sequences in the same sample also yield this CDR3. The chain is built from TRBV4-1 and TRBJ2-3; a weak D match, TRBD2 (6 bases). Germline CDR1 MGHRA, CDR2 YSYEKL. Trimming pared 1 base from V and 2 bases from J, leaving 10 bases between. The CDR3 extends over 15 amino acids. For the CDR3, the DNA is TGCGCCAGCAGCCAAGTTGGGGGACTCACAGATACGCAGTATTTT. Its protein product is CASSQVGGLTDTQYF.

The chain recombines TRBV27 with TRBJ2-7; perhaps TRBD2 as D (5 bases). Between the trimmed V and J ends, which lost 3 bases and 3 bases, there was a span of 15 bases. CDR3 length: 15 amino acids. Germline V CDR1 and CDR2: MNHEY, SMNVEV (reference sequence). This CDR3 is CASSFQVGDLYEQYF. The CDR3 DNA reads TGTGCCAGCAGTTTTCAGGTGGGAGACCTCTACGAGCAGTACTTC.

The CDR3 nucleotides are TGTGCCAGCAGCCCTAACTGGGAGACCCAGTACTTC. Translating it yields CASSPNWETQYF. This chain links TRBV6-5 with TRBJ2-5, with D uncertain. Germline CDR1 MNHEY, CDR2 SVGAGI. This CDR3 comprises 12 residues. With 6 bases removed from V and 5 bases from J, the gap between germline ends came to 10 bases.

This clone occurred once. This rearrangement joins TRBV2 to TRBJ1-5; D call uncertain. V lost 6 bases to trimming and J lost 1 base, with 10 bases between them. The length of the CDR3 is 14 residues. Germline lookup yields CDR1 SNHLY and CDR2 FYNNEI. This chain's CDR3 is CASSQGWSNQPQHF. The CDR3 DNA reads as TGTGCCAGCAGCCAAGGGTGGAGCAATCAGCCCCAGCATTTT.

This chain connects TRBV10-1 to TRBJ2-7; 9 nucleotides agree with TRBD2. This CDR3 contains 18 residues. The germline V gene encodes CDR1 WNHNN and CDR2 SYGVQD (reference sequence). Trimming took 2 bases from V and 4 from J; bases not matched to a gene: 15. The CDR3 here is CASSEGTSPLLMSYEQYF. The CDR3 DNA follows: TGCGCCAGCAGTGAGGGGACTAGCCCTCTCCTAATGTCTTACGAGCAGTACTTC.

The rearrangement links TRBV7-9 to TRBJ1-1, with D possibly matching TRBD1 (6 bases). The CDR3 runs to 14 residues. Trimming removed 5 bases at V and 7 bases at J, with 17 bases between. Germline assignment: CDR1 SEHNR and CDR2 FQNEAQ (reference sequence). The CDR3 DNA follows: TGTGCCAGCAGCCCTAACAGGGCTCAGGGTGAAGCTTTCTTT. Amino acids: CASSPNRAQGEAFF.

The gene calls are TRBV7-9 and TRBJ2-7; 13 positions match TRBD2. The CDR3 covers 15 residues. Trimming cost V 5 bases and J 5 bases; bases outside gene matches: 6. Germline V gene sequence: CDR1 SEHNR, CDR2 FQNEAQ (reference sequence). The CDR3 loop reads CASSDGLAGDHEQYF. DNA for the CDR3: TGTGCCAGCAGCGACGGACTAGCGGGAGATCACGAGCAGTACTTC. The full variable domain, its missing parts supplied by reference TRBV7-9 and TRBJ2-7, is DTGVSQNPRHKITKRGQNVTFRCDPISEHNRLYWYRQTLGQGPEFLTYFQNEAQLEKSRLLSDRFSAERPKGSFSTLEIQRTEQGDSAMYLCASSDGLAGDHEQYFGPGTRLTVT.

The genes are TRBV13 and TRBJ2-1, with 8 bases identical to TRBD1. The CDR3 length is 14 residues. J lost 3 bases, V lost 7 bases, and 5 bases had no gene match. CDR1 is PRHDT, CDR2 FYEKMQ, per germline (reference sequence). CDR3 bases: TGTGCCAGCATGGACGGGACAGGCTACAATGAGCAGTTCTTC. As protein: CASMDGTGYNEQFF.

The sample holds a few counts of this clone. V is TRBV27 and J is TRBJ1-2; D gene ambiguous. The germline CDR1 and CDR2 sequences are MNHEY and SMNVEV (reference sequence). This CDR3 is 11 amino acids long. V was trimmed by 8 bases and J by 8 bases, leaving 12 bases between them. The CDR3 loop reads CASRAPQGYTF. The CDR3 bases are TGTGCCAGCCGGGCCCCCCAGGGCTACACCTTC.

The chain employs TRBV9 and TRBJ2-1; TRBD1 might be the D (5 bases). V was trimmed by 4 bases and J by 7 bases, leaving 21 bases between them. Looked up from germline, CDR1 is SGDLS and CDR2 is YYNGEE. The CDR3 sequence is 16 residues long. The CDR3: CASSTRPEARGNEQFF. The CDR3 coding sequence is TGTGCCAGCAGCACCCGGCCCGAGGCTAGGGGAAATGAGCAGTTCTTC.

The chain joins TRBV2 to TRBJ1-5; TRBD1 aligns across 8 bases. V shed 5 bases, J shed 2 bases, and the junction held 5 bases outside the gene matches. Germline assignment: CDR1 SNHLY and CDR2 FYNNEI. This CDR3 has 15 residues. The CDR3 spells CASSPGQGGNQPQHF. CDR3 DNA: TGTGCCAGCAGTCCTGGACAGGGAGGCAATCAGCCCCAGCATTTT.

The chain couples TRBV19 to TRBJ1-1, with TRBD1 matching over 8 bases. This CDR3 is 14 amino acids long. V was pared by 4 bases and J by 4 bases, with 5 bases of the junction left unmatched. Germline V gene lookup returns CDR1 LNHDA and CDR2 SQIVND (reference sequence). As DNA, the CDR3 is TGTGCCAGTAGTACCAGGGGGCAGGGCACTGAAGCTTTCTTT. The encoded protein is CASSTRGQGTEAFF.

This clone occurred once. Other DNA sequences in the sample encode the same CDR3. This chain joins TRBV27 and TRBJ2-3, with TRBD2 identical over 9 bases. Germline lookup yields CDR1 MNHEY and CDR2 SMNVEV (reference sequence). Trimming at V came to 2 bases and at J to 6 bases, leaving 3 bases not matched to a gene. CDR3 length: 14 amino acids. CDR3 residues: CASSLAGGPDTQYF. CDR3 coding DNA: TGTGCCAGCAGTTTAGCGGGGGGGCCGGATACGCAGTATTTT.

The J gene is TRBJ1-2, the V gene TRBV2; D is possibly TRBD1 (6 bases). V lost 1 base, J lost 3 bases, and 18 bases lay in between. Per the germline V gene, CDR1 is SNHLY and CDR2 is FYNNEI. The CDR3 contains 17 residues. For the CDR3, the DNA is TGTGCCAGCAGTGAAGGAGTAGGGATCTCAGGGGACTATGGCTACACCTTC. It translates to CASSEGVGISGDYGYTF. The full variable domain, completed using reference TRBV2 and TRBJ1-2, is EPEVTQTPSHQVTQMGQEVILRCVPISNHLYFYWYRQILGQKVEFLVSFYNNEISEKSEIFDDQFSVERPDGSNFTLKIRSTKLEDSAMYFCASSEGVGISGDYGYTFGSGTRLTVV.

This chain connects TRBV6-6 to TRBJ2-7; 11 positions agree with TRBD2. This CDR3 is 13 amino acids long. The J segment lost 4 bases and the V segment lost 6 bases, leaving 2 bases of the junction unmatched. The germline V gene has CDR1 MNHNY and CDR2 SVGAGI (reference sequence). The CDR3 here is CASSGTSGYEQYF. CDR3 DNA: TGTGCCAGCAGCGGGACTAGCGGTTACGAGCAGTACTTC.

The chain employs TRBV7-8 and TRBJ1-5; D unclear. V dropped 4 bases and J dropped 4 bases, with 14 bases sitting between them. Germline V gives CDR1 SGHVS, CDR2 FQNEAQ. This CDR3 is 15 amino acids long. The CDR3 sequence is CASSSLLSGNQPQHF. The DNA for the CDR3 is TGTGCCAGCAGCTCCCTTTTGAGTGGGAATCAGCCCCAGCATTTT. The full variable domain, rest sourced from reference TRBV7-8 and TRBJ1-5, is GAGVSQSPRYKVAKRGQDVALRCDPISGHVSLFWYQQALGQGPEFLTYFQNEAQLDKSGLPSDRFFAERPEGSVSTLKIQRTQQEDSAVYLCASSSLLSGNQPQHFGDGTRLSIL.